This T cell receptor (beta chain) was obtained from a study of technical replicates of blood from several donors. Assay: immunoSEQ multiplex PCR; the TCRdb copy retains only in-frame clones and omits some. This sample has approximately 92,000 clones; roughly 96% occur once, and the top ten carry about 0.37%. The germline gives CDR1 SGHRS, CDR2 YFSETQ. The CDR3 contains 16 residues. Trimming stripped 3 bases from V and 0 bases from J, with 13 bases between. V usage is TRBV5-1 and J usage is TRBJ2-1; D unclear. Sequencing input: T cells isolated from PBMCs. The source of this sequence is a human donor in good health. CDR3 DNA: TGCGCCAGCAGCTCAACTTCTCCTATCTCCTACAATGAGCAGTTCTTC. It translates to CASSSTSPISYNEQFF.